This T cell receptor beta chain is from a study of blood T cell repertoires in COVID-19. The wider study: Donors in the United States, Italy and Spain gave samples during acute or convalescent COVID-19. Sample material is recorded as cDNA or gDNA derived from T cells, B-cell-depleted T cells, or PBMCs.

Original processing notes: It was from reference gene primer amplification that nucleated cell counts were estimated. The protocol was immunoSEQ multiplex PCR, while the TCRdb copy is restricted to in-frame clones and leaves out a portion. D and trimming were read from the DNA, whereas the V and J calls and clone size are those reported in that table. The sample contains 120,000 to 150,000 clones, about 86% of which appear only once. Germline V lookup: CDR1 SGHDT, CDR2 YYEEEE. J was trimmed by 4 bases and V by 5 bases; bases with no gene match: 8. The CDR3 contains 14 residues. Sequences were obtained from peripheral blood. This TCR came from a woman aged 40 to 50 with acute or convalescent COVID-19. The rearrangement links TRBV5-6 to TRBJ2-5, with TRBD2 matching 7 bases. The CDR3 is CASREGGGSETQYF. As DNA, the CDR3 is TGTGCCAGCAGAGAGGGCGGGGGATCAGAGACCCAGTACTTC.